These T cell receptor beta chains were read from a single sample in a study of blood T cell repertoires in COVID-19. This table comes from immunoSEQ multiplex PCR, and its TCRdb copy is limited to in-frame clones, with some not included. The repertoire includes over 250,000 clones, 89% of them detected once, and 1.9% sits in the top ten. The material sequenced was PBMCs or T cells enriched from blood (not recorded which). Receptors originate from a woman aged 60-75 years who had recovered from COVID-19. Both conserved end residues are trimmed from each CDR3.

j_call	v_call	cdr3_aa
TRBJ1-1	TRBV28	ASRTTRGGEAF
TRBJ1-2	TRBV29-1	SVEAREVEGGYT
TRBJ1-5	TRBV12-3/TRBV12-4	ASSSPEGPQH
TRBJ2-1	TRBV5-4	ASSLDGGEQF
TRBJ2-2	TRBV18	ASSPAGVTGELF
TRBJ2-2	TRBV28	ASRIGGGELF
TRBJ1-2	TRBV5-6	ASIRQGRGYT
TRBJ2-7	TRBV6-4	ASRGAVSSYEQY
TRBJ1-5	TRBV28	ASSLLDAGDQPQH
TRBJ1-2	TRBV2	ASSAGNYGYT
TRBJ1-6	TRBV28	ASSLGQTYSPLH
TRBJ2-7	TRBV7-8	ASSAWERGSYEQY
TRBJ2-5	TRBV5-4	ASSLAGSPGAQY
TRBJ1-1	TRBV5-5	ASSLGSGTEAF
TRBJ1-5	TRBV15	ATSRVSASGNQPQH
TRBJ2-5	TRBV5-1	ASSLIQGTETQY
TRBJ1-2	TRBV19	ASSRGGANYGYT
TRBJ1-1	TRBV5-1	ASSPGQTEAF
TRBJ2-7	TRBV10-3	AVTPGLADEQY
TRBJ2-7	TRBV19	ASSITHTGWGAYEQY
TRBJ1-1	TRBV2	ASSGGTVNTEAF
TRBJ2-2	TRBV28	AGGGDSLGGELF
TRBJ1-6	TRBV6-5	ASSRRDRDLALH
TRBJ2-1	TRBV15	AASRDSPTYNEQF
TRBJ1-1	TRBV28	ASMTMEGFTEAF
TRBJ2-3	TRBV7-3	ASSGSGTWTDTQY
TRBJ1-6	TRBV4-1	ASSQEFRVMISPLH
TRBJ2-7	TRBV9	ASSVGGVPSYEQY
TRBJ2-6	TRBV7-2	ASSFRQGTSSGANVLT
TRBJ1-4	TRBV19	ASSILVGGEKLF
TRBJ1-1	TRBV29-1	SVGRTGGNTEAF
TRBJ1-5	TRBV25-1	ASSEGGVGNQPQH
TRBJ1-6	TRBV28	ASSLAGDHSPLH
TRBJ1-1	TRBV29-1	SVDHRDDTEAF
TRBJ2-3	TRBV14	ASSQRYTDTQY
TRBJ2-1	TRBV2	ASKLTYNEQF
TRBJ2-5	TRBV12-3/TRBV12-4	ASRKRGQETQY
TRBJ1-1	TRBV15	ATSRAILEGRNEAF
TRBJ2-1	TRBV3-1/TRBV3-2	ASSPWTSGSHNEQF
TRBJ1-2	TRBV27	ASSYQGNDGYT
TRBJ1-2	TRBV29-1	SVGPTGGRYGYT
TRBJ2-1	TRBV9	ASSVLAGGHQNEQF
TRBJ2-5	TRBV5-1	ASSWGDGQETQY
TRBJ2-2	TRBV29-1	SVGSGVNTGELF
TRBJ2-6	TRBV6-2/TRBV6-3	ASSYSLTSGANVLT
TRBJ2-2	TRBV29-1	SAGTLATGELF
TRBJ2-2	TRBV5-1	ASSLAPAGDTGELF
TRBJ1-2	TRBV9	ASSPRGAQGYGYT
TRBJ1-6	TRBV5-1	ASSLVGVDSPLH
TRBJ1-2	TRBV5-1	ASSLGQPSGYT
TRBJ2-3	TRBV5-1	ASSESGGNTDTQY
TRBJ1-1	TRBV13	ASSTDRVPEAF
TRBJ2-7	TRBV19	ATLSGQGAQY
TRBJ2-7	TRBV7-8	ASSLLTSGDYEQY
TRBJ1-2	TRBV15	ATSRVGGSYT
TRBJ1-3	TRBV28	ASRPTDSSGNTIY
TRBJ2-3	TRBV7-9	ASSEGQGHTDTQY
TRBJ2-3	TRBV7-2	ASSLALGGWTDTQY
TRBJ1-2	TRBV28	ASRPAWGRNYGYT
TRBJ2-7	TRBV6-5	ASSSLAEQY